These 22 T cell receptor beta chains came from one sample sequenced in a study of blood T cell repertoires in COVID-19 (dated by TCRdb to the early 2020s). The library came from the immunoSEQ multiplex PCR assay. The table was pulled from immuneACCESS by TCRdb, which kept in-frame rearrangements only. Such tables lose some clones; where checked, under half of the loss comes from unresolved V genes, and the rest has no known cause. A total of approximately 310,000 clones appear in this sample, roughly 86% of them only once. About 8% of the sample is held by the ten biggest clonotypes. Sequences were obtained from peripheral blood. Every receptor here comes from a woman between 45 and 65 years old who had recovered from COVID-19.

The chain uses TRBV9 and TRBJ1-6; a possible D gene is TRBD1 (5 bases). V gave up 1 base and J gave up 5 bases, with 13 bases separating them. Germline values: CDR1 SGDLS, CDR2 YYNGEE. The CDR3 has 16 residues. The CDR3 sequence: CASSVLDTPDNSPLHF. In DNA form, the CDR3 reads TGTGCCAGCAGCGTATTGGACACCCCCGATAATTCACCCCTCCACTTT. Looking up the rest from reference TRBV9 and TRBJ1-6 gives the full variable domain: DSGVTQTPKHLITATGQRVTLRCSPRSGDLSVYWYQQSLDQGLQFLIQYYNGEERAKGNILERFSAQQFPDLHSELNLSSLELGDSALYFCASSVLDTPDNSPLHFGNGTRLTVT.

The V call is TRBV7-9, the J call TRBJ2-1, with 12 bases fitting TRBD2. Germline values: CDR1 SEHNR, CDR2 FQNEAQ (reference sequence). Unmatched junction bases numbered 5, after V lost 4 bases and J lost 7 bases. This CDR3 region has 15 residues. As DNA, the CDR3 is TGTGCCAGCAGCTCGACTAGCGGGGGTCTGAATGAGCAGTTCTTC. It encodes CASSSTSGGLNEQFF.

The CDR3 reads CASSLGRGKAFF. The CDR3 coding sequence is TGTGCCAGCAGCTTAGGCAGGGGGAAAGCTTTCTTT. This sequence joins TRBV7-9 and TRBJ1-1; 7 bases agree with TRBD1. J gave up 9 bases and V 1 base, and 2 bases lay outside the gene matches. The CDR3 has 12 residues. CDR1 is SEHNR and CDR2 is FQNEAQ in the germline V gene (reference sequence).

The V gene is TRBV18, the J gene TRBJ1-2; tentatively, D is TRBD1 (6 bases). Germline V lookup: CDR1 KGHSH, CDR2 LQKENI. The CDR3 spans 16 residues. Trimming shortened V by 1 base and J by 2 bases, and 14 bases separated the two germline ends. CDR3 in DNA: TGTGCCAGCTCACCACGTGACACAGGGATCAACTATGGCTACACCTTC. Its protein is CASSPRDTGINYGYTF.

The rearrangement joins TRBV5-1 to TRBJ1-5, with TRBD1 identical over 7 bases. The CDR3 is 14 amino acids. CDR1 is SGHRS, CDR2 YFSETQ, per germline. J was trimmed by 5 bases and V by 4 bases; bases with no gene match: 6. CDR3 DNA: TGCGCCAGCAGCCCCCAGGGGGAGGATCAGCCCCAGCATTTT. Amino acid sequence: CASSPQGEDQPQHF.

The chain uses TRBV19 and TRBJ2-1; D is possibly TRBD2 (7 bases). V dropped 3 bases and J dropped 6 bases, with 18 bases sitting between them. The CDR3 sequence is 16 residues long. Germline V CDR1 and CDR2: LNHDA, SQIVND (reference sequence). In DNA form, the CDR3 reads TGTGCCAGTAGTATTGGGGGGGGGCTAAAACCCAATGAGCAGTTCTTC. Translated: CASSIGGGLKPNEQFF.

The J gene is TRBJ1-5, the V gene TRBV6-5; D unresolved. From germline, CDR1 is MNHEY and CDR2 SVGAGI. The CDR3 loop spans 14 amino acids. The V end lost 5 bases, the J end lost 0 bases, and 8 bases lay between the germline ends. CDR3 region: CASSLSYSNQPQHF. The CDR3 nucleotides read TGTGCCAGCAGTCTCTCGTATAGCAATCAGCCCCAGCATTTT.

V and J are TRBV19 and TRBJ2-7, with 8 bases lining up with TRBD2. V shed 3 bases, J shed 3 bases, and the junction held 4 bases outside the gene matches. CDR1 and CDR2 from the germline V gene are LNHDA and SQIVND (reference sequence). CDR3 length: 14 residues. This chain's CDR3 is CASSITGTSYEQYF. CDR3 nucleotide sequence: TGTGCCAGTAGTATCACCGGGACTAGCTACGAGCAGTACTTC.

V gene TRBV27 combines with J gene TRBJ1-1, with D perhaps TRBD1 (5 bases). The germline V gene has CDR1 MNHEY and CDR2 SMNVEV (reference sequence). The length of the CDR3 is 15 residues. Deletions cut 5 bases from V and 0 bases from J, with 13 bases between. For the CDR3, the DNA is TGTGCCAGCAGTCAGGGTGGGAACCTGAACACTGAAGCTTTCTTT. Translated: CASSQGGNLNTEAFF.

The CDR3 DNA follows: TGTGCCAGCAGCTTAATGGTATTGGGGGAGGGGAACTCTGGAAACACCATATATTTT. Translation: CASSLMVLGEGNSGNTIYF. V gene TRBV7-4 combines with J gene TRBJ1-3, with D maybe TRBD1 (5 bases). The CDR3 totals 19 residues. The V and J ends lost 2 bases and 0 bases respectively, with 20 bases between them. Germline V gives CDR1 SGHVT, CDR2 SQSDAQ.

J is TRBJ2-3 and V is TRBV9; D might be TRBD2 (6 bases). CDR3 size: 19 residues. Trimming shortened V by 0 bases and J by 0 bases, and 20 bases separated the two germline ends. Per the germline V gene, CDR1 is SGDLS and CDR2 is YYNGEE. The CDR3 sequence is CASSVATRGGAGSTDTQYF. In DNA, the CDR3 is TGTGCCAGCAGCGTAGCTACACGAGGAGGTGCGGGAAGCACAGATACGCAGTATTTT.

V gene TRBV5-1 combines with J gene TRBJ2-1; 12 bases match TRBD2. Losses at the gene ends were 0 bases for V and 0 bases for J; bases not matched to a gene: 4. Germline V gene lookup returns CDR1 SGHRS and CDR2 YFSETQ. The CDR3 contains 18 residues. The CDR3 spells CASSLGPSGRGSYNEQFF. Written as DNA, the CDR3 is TGCGCCAGCAGCTTGGGGCCTAGCGGGAGGGGCTCCTACAATGAGCAGTTCTTC.

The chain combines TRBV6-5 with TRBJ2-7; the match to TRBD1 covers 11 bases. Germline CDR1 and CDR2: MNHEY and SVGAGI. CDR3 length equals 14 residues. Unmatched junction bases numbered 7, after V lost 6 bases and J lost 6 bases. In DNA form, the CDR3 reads TGTGCCAGCAGCGCTGGACAGGGGGCCTTCGAGCAGTACTTC. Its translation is CASSAGQGAFEQYF.

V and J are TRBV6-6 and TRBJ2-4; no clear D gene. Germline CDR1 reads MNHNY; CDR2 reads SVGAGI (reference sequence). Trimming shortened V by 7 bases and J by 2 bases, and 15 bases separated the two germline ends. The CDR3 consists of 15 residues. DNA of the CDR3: TGTGCCAGCAACGAAGCCCTCCGTTCCAAAAACATTCAGTACTTC. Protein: CASNEALRSKNIQYF.

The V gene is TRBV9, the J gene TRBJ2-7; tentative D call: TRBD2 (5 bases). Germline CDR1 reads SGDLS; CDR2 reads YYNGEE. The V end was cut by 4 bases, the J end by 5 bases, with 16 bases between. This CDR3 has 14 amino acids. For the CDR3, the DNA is TGTGCCAGCAGCCCCCCCGGGATGGGAGACGAGCAGTACTTC. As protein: CASSPPGMGDEQYF.

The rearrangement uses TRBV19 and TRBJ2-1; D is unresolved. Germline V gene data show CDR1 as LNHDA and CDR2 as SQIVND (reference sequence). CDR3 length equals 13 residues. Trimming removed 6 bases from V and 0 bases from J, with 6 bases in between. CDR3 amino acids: CASRSSSYNEQFF. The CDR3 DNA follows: TGTGCCAGTAGGTCGAGCTCCTACAATGAGCAGTTCTTC.

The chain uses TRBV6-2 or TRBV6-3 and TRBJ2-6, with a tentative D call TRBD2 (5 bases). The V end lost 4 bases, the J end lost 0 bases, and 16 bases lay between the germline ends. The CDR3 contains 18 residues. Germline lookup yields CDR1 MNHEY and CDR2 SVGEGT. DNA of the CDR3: TGTGCCAGCAGTTCCCTTGCCGGGATCTCCTCTGGGGCCAACGTCCTGACTTTC. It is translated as CASSSLAGISSGANVLTF.

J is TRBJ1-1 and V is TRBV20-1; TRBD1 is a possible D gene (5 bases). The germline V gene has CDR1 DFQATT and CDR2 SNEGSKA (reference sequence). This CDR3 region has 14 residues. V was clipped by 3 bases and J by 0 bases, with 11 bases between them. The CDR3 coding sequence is TGCAGTGCTAGTGCAGGGAAGATGAACACTGAAGCTTTCTTT. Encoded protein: CSASAGKMNTEAFF.

CDR3 nucleotide sequence: TGTGCCACCAGTGGACTAGCGAGTTGGGATACGCAGTATTTT. Its protein product is CATSGLASWDTQYF. This rearrangement joins TRBV24-1 to TRBJ2-3, with 8 bases fitting TRBD2. V was pared by 5 bases and J by 6 bases, with 6 bases of the junction left unmatched. The CDR3 is made up of 14 amino acids. Germline CDR1 reads KGHDR; CDR2 reads SFDVKD.

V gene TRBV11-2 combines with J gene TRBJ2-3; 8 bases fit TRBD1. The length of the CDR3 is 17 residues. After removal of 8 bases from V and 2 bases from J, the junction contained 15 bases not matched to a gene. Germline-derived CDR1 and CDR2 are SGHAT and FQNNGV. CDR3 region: CASGNQLQGGITDTQYF. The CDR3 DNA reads TGTGCCAGCGGAAACCAACTACAGGGGGGCATCACAGATACGCAGTATTTT.

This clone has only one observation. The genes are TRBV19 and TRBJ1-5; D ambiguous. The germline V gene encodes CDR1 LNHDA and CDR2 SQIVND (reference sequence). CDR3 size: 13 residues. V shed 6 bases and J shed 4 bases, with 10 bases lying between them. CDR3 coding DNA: TGTGCCAGTAGAAAAGGCGGGAATCAGCCCCAGCATTTT. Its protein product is CASRKGGNQPQHF.

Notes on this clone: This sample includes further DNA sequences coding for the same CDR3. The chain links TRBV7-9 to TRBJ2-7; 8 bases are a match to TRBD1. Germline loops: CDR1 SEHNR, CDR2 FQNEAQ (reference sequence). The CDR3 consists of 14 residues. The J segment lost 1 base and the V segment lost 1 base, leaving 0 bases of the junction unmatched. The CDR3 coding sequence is TGTGCCAGCAGCTTAGGGACAGGGTCCTACGAGCAGTACTTC. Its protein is CASSLGTGSYEQYF. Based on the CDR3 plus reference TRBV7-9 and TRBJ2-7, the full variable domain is DTGVSQNPRHKITKRGQNVTFRCDPISEHNRLYWYRQTLGQGPEFLTYFQNEAQLEKSRLLSDRFSAERPKGSFSTLEIQRTEQGDSAMYLCASSLGTGSYEQYFGPGTRLTVT.